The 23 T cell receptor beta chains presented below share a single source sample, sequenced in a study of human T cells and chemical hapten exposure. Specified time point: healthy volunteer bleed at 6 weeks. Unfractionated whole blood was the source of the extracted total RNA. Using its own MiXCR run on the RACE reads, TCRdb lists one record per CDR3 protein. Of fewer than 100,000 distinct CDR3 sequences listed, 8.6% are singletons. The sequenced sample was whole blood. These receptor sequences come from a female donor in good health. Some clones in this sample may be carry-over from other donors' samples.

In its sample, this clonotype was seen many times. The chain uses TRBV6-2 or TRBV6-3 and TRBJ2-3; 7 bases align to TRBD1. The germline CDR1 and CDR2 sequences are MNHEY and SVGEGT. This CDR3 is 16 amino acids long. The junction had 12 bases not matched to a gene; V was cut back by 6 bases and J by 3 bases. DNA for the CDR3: TGTGCCAGCAGCCACCCGACAGGGTGGAGGACAGATACGCAGTATTTT. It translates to CASSHPTGWRTDTQYF.

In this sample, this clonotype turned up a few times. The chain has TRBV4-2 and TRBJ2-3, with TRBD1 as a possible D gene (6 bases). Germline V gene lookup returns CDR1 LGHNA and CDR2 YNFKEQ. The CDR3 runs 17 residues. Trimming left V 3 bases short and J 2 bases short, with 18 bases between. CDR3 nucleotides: TGTGCCAGCAGCCATTCTGACTCAGGGGACCACACAGATACGCAGTATTTT. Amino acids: CASSHSDSGDHTDTQYF.

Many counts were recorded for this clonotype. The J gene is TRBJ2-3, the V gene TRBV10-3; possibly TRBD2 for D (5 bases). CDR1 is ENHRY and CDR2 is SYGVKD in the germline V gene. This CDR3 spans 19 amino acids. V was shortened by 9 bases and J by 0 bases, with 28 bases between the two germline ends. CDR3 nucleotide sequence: TGTGCCATAGGAACGGACTCCCGATCCTCCCTATTTAGCACAGATACGCAGTATTTT. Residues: CAIGTDSRSSLFSTDTQYF.

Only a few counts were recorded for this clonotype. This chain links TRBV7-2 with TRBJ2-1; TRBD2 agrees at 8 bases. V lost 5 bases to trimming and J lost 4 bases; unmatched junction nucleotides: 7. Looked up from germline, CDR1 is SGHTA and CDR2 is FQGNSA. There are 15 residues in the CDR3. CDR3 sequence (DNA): TGTGCCAGCAGCCGCTTAGCGGGGTCTTACAATGAGCAGTTCTTC. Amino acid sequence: CASSRLAGSYNEQFF.

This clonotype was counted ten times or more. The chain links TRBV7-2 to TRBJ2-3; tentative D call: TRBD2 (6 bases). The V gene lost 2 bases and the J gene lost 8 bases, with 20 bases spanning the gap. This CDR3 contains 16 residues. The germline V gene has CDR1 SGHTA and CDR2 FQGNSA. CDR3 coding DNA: TGTGCCAGCAGCTTAATATCCGGGACTCATACTCGTACGCAGTATTTT. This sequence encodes CASSLISGTHTRTQYF. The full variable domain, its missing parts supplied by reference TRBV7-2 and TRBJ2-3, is GAGVSQSPSNKVTEKGKDVELRCDPISGHTALYWYRQSLGQGLEFLIYFQGNSAPDKSGLPSDRFSAERTGGSVSTLTIQRTQQEDSAVYLCASSLISGTHTRTQYFGPGTRLTVL.

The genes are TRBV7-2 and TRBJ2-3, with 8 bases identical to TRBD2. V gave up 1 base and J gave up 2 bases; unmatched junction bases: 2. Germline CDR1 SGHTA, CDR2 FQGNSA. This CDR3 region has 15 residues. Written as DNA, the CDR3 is TGTGCCAGCAGCTTAGTAGCGGGGTACACAGATACGCAGTATTTT. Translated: CASSLVAGYTDTQYF.

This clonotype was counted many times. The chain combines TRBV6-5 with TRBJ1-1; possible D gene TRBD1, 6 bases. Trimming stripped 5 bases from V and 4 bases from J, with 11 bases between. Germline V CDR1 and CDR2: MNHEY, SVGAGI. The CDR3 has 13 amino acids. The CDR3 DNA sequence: TGTGCCAGCAGTCGTACAGGGAGCACTGAAGCTTTCTTT. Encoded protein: CASSRTGSTEAFF.

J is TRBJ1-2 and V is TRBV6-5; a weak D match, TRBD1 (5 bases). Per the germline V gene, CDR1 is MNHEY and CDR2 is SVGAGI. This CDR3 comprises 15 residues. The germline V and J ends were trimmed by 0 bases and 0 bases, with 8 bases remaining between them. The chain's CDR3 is CASSYSKGANYGYTF. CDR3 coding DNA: TGTGCCAGCAGTTACTCGAAAGGGGCTAACTATGGCTACACCTTC.

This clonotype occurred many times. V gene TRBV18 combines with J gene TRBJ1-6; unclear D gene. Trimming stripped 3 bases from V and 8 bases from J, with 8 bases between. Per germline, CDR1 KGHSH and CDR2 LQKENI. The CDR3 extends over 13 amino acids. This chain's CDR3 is CASSPAPDSPLHF. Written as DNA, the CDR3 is TGTGCCAGCTCACCCGCCCCCGATTCACCCCTCCACTTT.

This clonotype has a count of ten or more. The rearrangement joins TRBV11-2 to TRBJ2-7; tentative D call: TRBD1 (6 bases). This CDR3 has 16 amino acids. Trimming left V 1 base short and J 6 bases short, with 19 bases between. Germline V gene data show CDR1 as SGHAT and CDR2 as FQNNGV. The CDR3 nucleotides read TGTGCCAGCAGCTTAGTCTCGGACAGACGTTGGGGCGAGCAGTACTTC. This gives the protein CASSLVSDRRWGEQYF.

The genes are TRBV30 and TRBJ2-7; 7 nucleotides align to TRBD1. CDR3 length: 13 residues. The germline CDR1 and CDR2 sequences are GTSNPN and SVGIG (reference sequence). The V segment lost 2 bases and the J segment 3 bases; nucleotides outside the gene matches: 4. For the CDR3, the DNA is TGTGCCTGGAGTCTGGACAGGCTCTACGAGCAGTACTTC. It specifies CAWSLDRLYEQYF.

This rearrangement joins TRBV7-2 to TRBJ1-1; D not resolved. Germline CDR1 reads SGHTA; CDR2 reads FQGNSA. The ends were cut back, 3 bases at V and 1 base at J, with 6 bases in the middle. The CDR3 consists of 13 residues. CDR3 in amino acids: CASSFRGNTEAFF. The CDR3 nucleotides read TGTGCCAGCAGCTTCCGGGGGAACACTGAAGCTTTCTTT.

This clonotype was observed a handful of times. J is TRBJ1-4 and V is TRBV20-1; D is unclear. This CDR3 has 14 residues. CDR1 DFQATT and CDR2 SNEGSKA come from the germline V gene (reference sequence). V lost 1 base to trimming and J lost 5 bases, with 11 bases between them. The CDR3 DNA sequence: TGCAGTGCTAGAGTGAGCCAATCCAATGAAAAACTGTTTTTT. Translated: CSARVSQSNEKLFF.

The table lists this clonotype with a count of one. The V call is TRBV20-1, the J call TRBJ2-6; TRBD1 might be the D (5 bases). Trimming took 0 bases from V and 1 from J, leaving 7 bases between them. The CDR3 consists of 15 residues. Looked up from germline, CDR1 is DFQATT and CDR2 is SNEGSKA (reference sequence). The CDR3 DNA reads TGCAGTGCTAGAGATACAGGTTCTGGGGCCAACGTCCTGACTTTC. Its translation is CSARDTGSGANVLTF.

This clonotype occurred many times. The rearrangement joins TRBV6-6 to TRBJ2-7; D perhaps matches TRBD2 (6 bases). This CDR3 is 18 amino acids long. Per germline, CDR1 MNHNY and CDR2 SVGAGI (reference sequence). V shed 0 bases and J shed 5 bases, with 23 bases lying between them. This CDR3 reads CASSYSREWQPGEDEQYF. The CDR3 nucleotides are TGTGCCAGCAGTTACTCGAGAGAATGGCAGCCCGGGGAGGACGAGCAGTACTTC.

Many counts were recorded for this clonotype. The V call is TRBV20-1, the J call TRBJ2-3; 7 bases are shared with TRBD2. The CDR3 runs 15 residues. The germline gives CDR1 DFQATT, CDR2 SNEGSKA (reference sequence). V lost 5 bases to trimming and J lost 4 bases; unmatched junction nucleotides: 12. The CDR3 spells CSAGGTIHVADTQYF. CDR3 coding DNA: TGCAGTGCTGGGGGGACTATACATGTTGCAGATACGCAGTATTTT.

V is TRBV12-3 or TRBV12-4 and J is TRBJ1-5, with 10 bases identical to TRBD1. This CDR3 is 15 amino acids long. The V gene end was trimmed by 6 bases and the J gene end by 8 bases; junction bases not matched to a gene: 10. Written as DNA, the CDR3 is TGTGCCAGCAGCCTGACAGGGGGCGGAGGAGAGCCCCAGCATTTT. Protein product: CASSLTGGGGEPQHF.

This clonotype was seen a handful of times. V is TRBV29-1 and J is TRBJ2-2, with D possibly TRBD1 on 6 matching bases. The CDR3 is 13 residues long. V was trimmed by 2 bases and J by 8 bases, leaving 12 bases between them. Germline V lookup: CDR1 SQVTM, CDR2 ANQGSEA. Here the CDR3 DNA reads TGCAGCGTTGAAAAAGCAGGGGCGGGGGAGCTGTTTTTT. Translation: CSVEKAGAGELFF.

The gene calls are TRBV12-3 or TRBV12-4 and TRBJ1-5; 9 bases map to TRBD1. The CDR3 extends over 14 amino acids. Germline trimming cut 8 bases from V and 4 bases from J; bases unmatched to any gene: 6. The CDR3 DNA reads TGTGCCAGCCATCTGGGACAGGGAAATCAGCCCCAGCATTTT. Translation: CASHLGQGNQPQHF.

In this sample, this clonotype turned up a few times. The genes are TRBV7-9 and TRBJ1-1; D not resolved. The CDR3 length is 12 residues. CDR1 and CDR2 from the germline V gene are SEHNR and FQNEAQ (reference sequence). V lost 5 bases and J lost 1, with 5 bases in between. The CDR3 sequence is CASSGRNTEAFF. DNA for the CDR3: TGTGCCAGCAGCGGCAGGAACACTGAAGCTTTCTTT. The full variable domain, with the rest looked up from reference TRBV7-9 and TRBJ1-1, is DTGVSQNPRHKITKRGQNVTFRCDPISEHNRLYWYRQTLGQGPEFLTYFQNEAQLEKSRLLSDRFSAERPKGSFSTLEIQRTEQGDSAMYLCASSGRNTEAFFGQGTRLTVV.

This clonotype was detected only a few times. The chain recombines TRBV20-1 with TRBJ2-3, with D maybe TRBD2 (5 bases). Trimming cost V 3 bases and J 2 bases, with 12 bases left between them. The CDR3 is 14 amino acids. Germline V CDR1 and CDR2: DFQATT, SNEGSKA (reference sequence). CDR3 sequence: CSASPGVYTDTQYF. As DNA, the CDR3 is TGCAGTGCTAGCCCCGGGGTCTACACAGATACGCAGTATTTT.

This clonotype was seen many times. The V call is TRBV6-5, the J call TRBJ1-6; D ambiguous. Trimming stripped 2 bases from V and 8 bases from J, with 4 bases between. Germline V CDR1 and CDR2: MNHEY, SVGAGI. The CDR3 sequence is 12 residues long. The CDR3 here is CASSYGDSPLHF. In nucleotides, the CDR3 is TGTGCCAGCAGTTACGGGGATTCACCCCTCCACTTT.

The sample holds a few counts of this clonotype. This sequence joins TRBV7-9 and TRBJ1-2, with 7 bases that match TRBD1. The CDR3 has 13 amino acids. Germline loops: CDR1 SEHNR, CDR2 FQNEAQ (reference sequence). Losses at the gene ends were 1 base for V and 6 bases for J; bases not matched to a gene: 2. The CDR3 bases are TGTGCCAGCAGCTTAGAACAGGGGCATGGCTACACCTTC. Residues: CASSLEQGHGYTF.